This T cell receptor beta chain was recorded in a study of kidney transplant recipient with SARS-CoV-2 infection. The J segment lost 4 bases and the V segment lost 3 bases, leaving 6 bases of the junction unmatched. The germline V gene has CDR1 DFQATT and CDR2 SNEGSKA (reference sequence). The CDR3 length is 13 residues. MiXCR, run by TCRdb on the reads, gives a single entry per CDR3 protein. The sample lists roughly 230,000 distinct CDR3 sequences; more than 25% were seen once. The sample holds many counts of this clonotype. This chain links TRBV20-1 with TRBJ2-7; the match to TRBD1 covers 7 bases. The sample consisted of a blood sample, taken at baseline and on day 111 from a kidney transplant recipient. The receptor was isolated from a male patient aged 30 to 39 who had COVID-19 and was a kidney transplant recipient. Some T cells may have originated in the graft donor. The CDR3: CSARRQGEYEQYF. Here the CDR3 DNA reads TGCAGTGCTAGGCGGCAGGGGGAGTACGAGCAGTACTTC.